This T cell receptor beta chain was obtained from a study of read filtering for tumor transcriptome and immune sequencing. Whole-study context: Among patients, some 17 were male and more than 11 female, aged roughly 47 to 90 (mean around 61).

Germline CDR1 reads ENHRY; CDR2 reads SYGVKD. Trimming removed 3 bases at V and 8 bases at J, with 13 bases between. The CDR3 has 13 amino acids. Molecular barcoded adaptors covering alpha/delta and beta/gamma chains were used on approximately 400 ng RNA. TCRdb fed the reads into MiXCR, producing one record per CDR3 protein. This table holds about 58,000 distinct CDR3 sequences, 10% to 15% found once. This clonotype has ten or more counts. The origin of this receptor is a donor at least 40 years old with multiple myeloma. The genes are TRBV10-3 and TRBJ1-2; D uncertain. The sequenced sample consisted of a population of CD138-negative cells sorted from bone marrow. CDR3 protein: CAISELAIGGYTF. For the CDR3, the DNA is TGTGCCATCAGTGAACTCGCTATCGGAGGCTACACCTTC.